The entry that follows covers one T cell receptor beta chain sequence. These data come from a study of blood T cell repertoires in COVID-19. The overall study: Samples taken during acute and convalescent COVID-19 were collected in the United States, Italy and Spain.

Per the authors' pipeline: The assay estimated nucleated cells by amplifying reference gene primers. Sequencing used immunoSEQ multiplex PCR; TCRdb keeps in-frame clones, though not all of them. D and trimming come from the DNA, and the V and J calls and clone size come from that table. The sample has approximately 250,000 clones; around 89% are singletons. This CDR3 has 15 residues. J was trimmed by 3 bases and V by 2 bases; bases with no gene match: 4. Per the germline V gene, CDR1 is LNHDA and CDR2 is SQIVND (reference sequence). Recruits, aged about 18 to 100 years, lived in about two dozen US areas. Participants had their cohort set by participant-reported clinical history.

This TCR derives from a woman aged 30 to 39 who had recovered from COVID-19. The material sequenced was PBMCs or T cells enriched from blood (not recorded which). The gene calls are TRBV19 and TRBJ2-1, with 7 bases fitting TRBD1. The CDR3 region has the DNA TGTGCCAGTAGTATAACCAGGGGGATCTACAATGAGCAGTTCTTC. Translating it yields CASSITRGIYNEQFF.